This is a list of T cell receptor beta chains from one sample in a study of shared clonotypes between healthy human individuals. Here immunoSEQ multiplex PCR was the method, and the copy in TCRdb shows in-frame clones only, minus some. There are over a million clones in the sample; roughly 96% occur only once, and over 1% lies in the top ten. Sequencing used naive CD4+ T cells sorted from blood. Source of these receptors: a man under 40 in good health. CDR3s include the opening cysteine and the closing phenylalanine or tryptophan. A D gene is named only where the DNA matches it firmly. Expanded clones get a size class; other rows say once, few or many, or leave the size out.

v_call	clone_size	d_call	j_call	cdr3_nt	cdr3_aa
TRBV5-6	once	NA	TRBJ1-1	TGTGCCAGCAGCTTGTCGAGCAGGAACACTGAAGCTTTCTTT	CASSLSSRNTEAFF
TRBV30	NA	NA	TRBJ2-7	TGTGCCTGGGCGTCAGGAAAGGGCCCCTACGAGCAGTACTTC	CAWASGKGPYEQYF
TRBV15	NA	NA	TRBJ2-3	TGTGCCACCAGCAGGGGGGGAGACCGGAGTGTTGATACGCAGTATTTT	CATSRGGDRSVDTQYF
TRBV5-1	NA	NA	TRBJ2-1	TGCGCCAGCAGCCCACTGGGGACCTACAATGAGCAGTTCTTC	CASSPLGTYNEQFF
TRBV7-2	NA	NA	TRBJ1-2	TGTGCCAGCAGCCCCAGGGCCCGGGAAATTGTCGGCTACACCTTC	CASSPRAREIVGYTF
TRBV27	NA	NA	TRBJ2-1	TGTGCCAGCAGTTTATTACCGACAGACCAAAGGGACCCGTTCTTC	CASSLLPTDQRDPFF
TRBV15	NA	NA	TRBJ2-1	TGTGCCACCAGCTCCCCTAGGGGGGGGGCCAATGAGCAGTTCTTC	CATSSPRGGANEQFF
TRBV9	NA	NA	TRBJ2-3	TGTGCCAGCAGCGTTCTCAGCACAGATACGCAGTATTTT	CASSVLSTDTQYF
TRBV15	NA	TRBD2	TRBJ2-2	TGTGCCACCAGCAGAGGACTAGCAGACACCGGGGAGCTGTTTTTT	CATSRGLADTGELFF
TRBV4-1	NA	TRBD2	TRBJ2-1	TGCGCCAGCAGCCTGTCCCTCCGGACTAGCGGACTCTACAATGAGCAGTTCTTC	CASSLSLRTSGLYNEQFF
TRBV19	NA	NA	TRBJ2-2	TGTGCCAGTAGCGGGCGGGCCGGGAGCACCGGGGAGCTGTTTTTT	CASSGRAGSTGELFF
TRBV6-4	NA	NA	TRBJ2-2	TGTGCCAGCAGTGAGGGCGCTGGTGCGAACACCGGGGAGCTGTTTTTT	CASSEGAGANTGELFF
TRBV5-1	NA	TRBD2	TRBJ2-3	TGCGCCAGCAGAGAGGCTAGCGGGAGGTCGGCAGATACGCAGTATTTT	CASREASGRSADTQYF
TRBV19	NA	NA	TRBJ2-1	TGTGCCAGTAGGGAGGGAGTCGCCTACAATGAGCAGTTCTTC	CASREGVAYNEQFF
TRBV6-1	NA	NA	TRBJ2-1	TGTGCCAGCAGTGAAGTTGGGCAGGGATTGAGCAATGAGCAGTTCTTC	CASSEVGQGLSNEQFF
TRBV9	NA	NA	TRBJ2-3	TGTGCCAGCAGCGTAGTCGGGGCTTCAGATACGCAGTATTTT	CASSVVGASDTQYF
TRBV4-3	NA	NA	TRBJ2-5	TGCGCCAGCAGCCAAGACTCAAGGGGCCAATGGGAGACCCAGTACTTC	CASSQDSRGQWETQYF
TRBV30	NA	NA	TRBJ2-5	TGTGCCTGGACTCAGGATGGGCTAGGGGCCCAAGAGACCCAGTACTTC	CAWTQDGLGAQETQYF
TRBV19	NA	NA	TRBJ2-3	TGTGCCAGTAGTATGGGCCTGATCACAGATACGCAGTATTTT	CASSMGLITDTQYF
TRBV27	NA	NA	TRBJ1-4	TGTGCCAGCAGTTTACGGGGGAGGGGAGAAAAACTGTTTTTT	CASSLRGRGEKLFF
TRBV5-1	NA	TRBD1	TRBJ2-1	TGCGCCAGCAGCCAGGACAGGGCATACAATGAGCAGTTCTTC	CASSQDRAYNEQFF
TRBV7-8	NA	NA	TRBJ1-5	TGTGCCAGCAGCCCTTTTCCGGGGGGCGCGAGTCGGGACAATCAGCCCCAGCATTTT	CASSPFPGGASRDNQPQHF
TRBV6-4	NA	NA	TRBJ2-3	TGTGCCAGCAGTGACTCTGCCGGAGCGGGTACAGATACGCAGTATTTT	CASSDSAGAGTDTQYF
TRBV11-2	NA	TRBD2	TRBJ2-4	TGTGCCAGCAGCTTAGGGCAGGGACTAGCGGTAAACATTCAGTACTTC	CASSLGQGLAVNIQYF
TRBV18	NA	NA	TRBJ2-7	TGTGCCAGCTCACCACCGTCCCGGTACGAGCAGTACTTC	CASSPPSRYEQYF